These T cell receptor beta chains were read from a single sample in a study of blood T cell repertoires in COVID-19. The protocol was immunoSEQ multiplex PCR, while the TCRdb copy is restricted to in-frame clones and leaves out a portion. The repertoire holds approximately 98,000 clones, with about 83% as singletons. The material sequenced was peripheral blood. These TCRs come from a woman in her seventies with acute or convalescent COVID-19. The CDR3 runs from the conserved cysteine through the conserved F or W. The order of the fields is D gene, V gene, CDR3 protein. The D gene is left open where the match is weak.

d_call: -; v_call: TRBV19; cdr3_aa: CASSMRANRRSYNEQFF
d_call: -; v_call: TRBV4-1; cdr3_aa: CASSQEYKRRMNYGNQPQHF
d_call: -; v_call: TRBV27; cdr3_aa: CASRGRALRGTNEKLFF
d_call: -; v_call: TRBV3-1/TRBV3-2; cdr3_aa: CASSQGSGSQPQHF
d_call: -; v_call: TRBV4-1; cdr3_aa: CASSHGRGREKLFF
d_call: -; v_call: TRBV2; cdr3_aa: CASSLTSDREVQYF
d_call: -; v_call: TRBV15; cdr3_aa: CATRVDRSTGELFF
d_call: -; v_call: TRBV7-2; cdr3_aa: CASSWSREQFF
d_call: TRBD1; v_call: TRBV19; cdr3_aa: CASSLRQGTDTQYF
d_call: TRBD1; v_call: TRBV7-2; cdr3_aa: CASSSPGQGHGYTF
d_call: TRBD1; v_call: TRBV19; cdr3_aa: CASTKGQGLSGNTIYF
d_call: TRBD2; v_call: TRBV28; cdr3_aa: CASTPGGAKNIQYF
d_call: TRBD2; v_call: TRBV11-2; cdr3_aa: CASSYPSGSFYEQYF
d_call: -; v_call: TRBV5-1; cdr3_aa: CASSLGRGFPTNEKLFF
d_call: -; v_call: TRBV28; cdr3_aa: CASSPRRAYNSPLHF
d_call: TRBD1; v_call: TRBV10-2; cdr3_aa: CASRNRGEKLFF
d_call: -; v_call: TRBV15; cdr3_aa: CATPPRGGATDTQYF
d_call: TRBD1; v_call: TRBV4-2; cdr3_aa: CASSQGDRDYGYTF
d_call: -; v_call: TRBV7-8; cdr3_aa: CASSLERQAAKNIQYF
d_call: -; v_call: TRBV6-5; cdr3_aa: CASSYSIGRVPYEQYF
d_call: -; v_call: TRBV5-6; cdr3_aa: CASSLARRGANVLTF
d_call: -; v_call: TRBV6-6; cdr3_aa: CASISLSYTEAFF
d_call: TRBD1; v_call: TRBV18; cdr3_aa: CASSPDRKAEANYGYTF
d_call: TRBD1; v_call: TRBV3-1/TRBV3-2; cdr3_aa: CASSQDPTGRETQYF